What follows is one T cell receptor (beta chain) and its context. Its target is not known. The data were obtained in a study of shared clonotypes between healthy human individuals. Study information: CD4 naive cells filled three plates per donor, CD4 memory three, CD8 naive two and CD8 memory one. The study, taken as a whole, reports: Clonotypes shared by all four donors outscored non-shared clonotypes in generation probability.

CD8 cells classed as naive were CD45RO-negative and positively selected for CCR7, excluding terminally differentiated effector memory CD45RA+ cells. Caucasian adults residing in Nashville, Tennessee made up all the donors. TCRdb keeps only in-frame clones here, not all; method: immunoSEQ multiplex PCR. The repertoire has approximately 2,000,000 clones, just under 95% of them found once; the top ten carry approximately 1.6%. Source material: naive CD8+ T cells from PBMCs. The sequence derives from a man between 18 and 35 years old in good health. Some clones in this sample may be carry-over from other donors' samples.

CDR3 sequence reads: CASSLDWSPGGTEAFF. CDR3 bases: TGTGCCAGCAGCTTAGATTGGTCTCCTGGAGGCACTGAAGCTTTCTTT. V is TRBV11-2 and J is TRBJ1-1; D ambiguous. The CDR3 is 16 residues long. V dropped 0 bases and J dropped 4 bases, with 15 bases sitting between them. Germline CDR1 and CDR2: SGHAT and FQNNGV.